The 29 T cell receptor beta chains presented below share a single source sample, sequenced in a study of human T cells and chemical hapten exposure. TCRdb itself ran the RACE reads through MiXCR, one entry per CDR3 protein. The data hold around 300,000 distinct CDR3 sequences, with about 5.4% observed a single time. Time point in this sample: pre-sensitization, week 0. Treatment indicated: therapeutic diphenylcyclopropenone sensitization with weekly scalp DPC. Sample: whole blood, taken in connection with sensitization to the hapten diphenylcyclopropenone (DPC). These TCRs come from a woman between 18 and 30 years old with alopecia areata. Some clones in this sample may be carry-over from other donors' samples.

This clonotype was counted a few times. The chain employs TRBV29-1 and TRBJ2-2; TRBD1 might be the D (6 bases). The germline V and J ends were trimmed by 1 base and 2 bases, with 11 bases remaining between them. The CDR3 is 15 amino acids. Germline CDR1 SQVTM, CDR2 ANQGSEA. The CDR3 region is CSVEVPGTNTGELFF. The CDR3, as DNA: TGCAGCGTTGAAGTCCCCGGGACAAACACCGGGGAGCTGTTTTTT.

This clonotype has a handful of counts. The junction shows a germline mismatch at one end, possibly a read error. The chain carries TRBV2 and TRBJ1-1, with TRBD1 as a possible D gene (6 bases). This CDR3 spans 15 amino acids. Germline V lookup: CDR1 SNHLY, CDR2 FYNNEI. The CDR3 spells CASLPLTQGNAEAFF. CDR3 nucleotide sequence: TGTGCCAGCCTCCCACTCACTCAGGGGAACGCTGAAGCTTTCTTT.

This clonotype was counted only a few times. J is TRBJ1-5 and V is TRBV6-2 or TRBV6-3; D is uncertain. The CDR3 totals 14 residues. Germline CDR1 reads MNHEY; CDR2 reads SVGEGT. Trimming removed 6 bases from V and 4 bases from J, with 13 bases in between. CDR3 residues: CASRKVSGNQPQHF. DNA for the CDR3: TGTGCCAGCAGAAAGGTGTCTGGGAATCAGCCCCAGCATTTT.

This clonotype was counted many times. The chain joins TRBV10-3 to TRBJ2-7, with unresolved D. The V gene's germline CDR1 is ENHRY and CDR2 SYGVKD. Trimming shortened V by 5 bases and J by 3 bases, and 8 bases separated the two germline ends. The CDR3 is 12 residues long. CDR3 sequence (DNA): TGTGCCATCAGTCTTCAGGACTACGAGCAGTACTTC. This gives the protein CAISLQDYEQYF.

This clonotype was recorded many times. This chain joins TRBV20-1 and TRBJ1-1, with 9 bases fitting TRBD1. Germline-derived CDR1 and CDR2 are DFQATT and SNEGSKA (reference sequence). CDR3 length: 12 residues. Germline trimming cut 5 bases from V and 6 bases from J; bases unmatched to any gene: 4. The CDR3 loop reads CSARGTGSEAFF. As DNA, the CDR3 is TGCAGTGCTCGTGGGACAGGGTCTGAAGCTTTCTTT.

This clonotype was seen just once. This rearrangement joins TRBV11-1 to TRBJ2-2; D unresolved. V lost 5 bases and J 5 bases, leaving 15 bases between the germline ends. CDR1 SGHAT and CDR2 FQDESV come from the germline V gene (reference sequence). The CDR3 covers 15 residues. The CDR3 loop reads CASSLSKIRTGELFF. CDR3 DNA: TGTGCCAGCAGCCTGAGCAAGATACGGACCGGGGAGCTGTTTTTT. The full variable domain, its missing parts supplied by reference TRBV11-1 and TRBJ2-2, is EAEVAQSPRYKITEKSQAVAFWCDPISGHATLYWYRQILGQGPELLVQFQDESVVDDSQLPKDRFSAERLKGVDSTLKIQPAELGDSAMYLCASSLSKIRTGELFFGEGSRLTVL.

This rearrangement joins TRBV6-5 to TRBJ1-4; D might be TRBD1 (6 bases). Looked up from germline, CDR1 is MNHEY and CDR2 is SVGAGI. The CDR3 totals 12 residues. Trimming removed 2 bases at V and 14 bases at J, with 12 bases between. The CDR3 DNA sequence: TGTGCCAGCAGTTACGATCGCCAGGGGCTGTTTTTT. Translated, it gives CASSYDRQGLFF.

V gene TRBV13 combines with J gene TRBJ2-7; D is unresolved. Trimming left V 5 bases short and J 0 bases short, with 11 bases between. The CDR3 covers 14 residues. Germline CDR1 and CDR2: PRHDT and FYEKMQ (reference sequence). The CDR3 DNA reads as TGTGCCAGCAGCCCGCCGTCTACCTCCTACGAGCAGTACTTC. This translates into CASSPPSTSYEQYF.

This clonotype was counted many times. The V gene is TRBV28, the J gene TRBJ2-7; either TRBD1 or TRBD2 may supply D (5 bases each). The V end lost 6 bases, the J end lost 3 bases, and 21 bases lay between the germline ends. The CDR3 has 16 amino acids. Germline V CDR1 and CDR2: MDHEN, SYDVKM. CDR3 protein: CASSGSRDRPFYEQYF. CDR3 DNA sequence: TGTGCCAGCAGCGGTAGCCGGGACCGACCTTTCTACGAGCAGTACTTC.

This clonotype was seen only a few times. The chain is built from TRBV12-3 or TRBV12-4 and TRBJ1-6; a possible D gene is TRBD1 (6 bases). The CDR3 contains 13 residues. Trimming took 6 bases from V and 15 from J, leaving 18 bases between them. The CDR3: CASSREQGSLLHF. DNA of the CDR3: TGTGCCAGCAGCCGGGAACAGGGCAGCCTCCTCCACTTT.

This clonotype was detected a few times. CDR3 nucleotide sequence: TGTGCCAGTATGGGACAGACCTATGGCTACACCTTC. The encoded protein is CASMGQTYGYTF. The genes are TRBV18 and TRBJ1-2; 7 bases agree with TRBD1. The V segment lost 9 bases and the J segment 4 bases; nucleotides outside the gene matches: 5. Germline-derived CDR1 and CDR2 are KGHSH and LQKENI. This CDR3 contains 12 residues. Drawing the rest from reference TRBV18 and TRBJ1-2, the complete variable domain is NAGVMQNPRHLVRRRGQEARLRCSPMKGHSHVYWYRQLPEEGLKFMVYLQKENIIDESGMPKERFSAEFPKEGPSILRIQQVVRGDSAAYFCASMGQTYGYTFGSGTRLTVV.

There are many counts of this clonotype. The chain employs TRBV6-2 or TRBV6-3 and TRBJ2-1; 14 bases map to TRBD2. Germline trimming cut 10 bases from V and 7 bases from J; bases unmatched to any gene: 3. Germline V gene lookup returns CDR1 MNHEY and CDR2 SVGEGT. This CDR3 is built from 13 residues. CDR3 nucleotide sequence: TGTGCCACCCGACTAGCGGGGGGGAATGAGCAGTTCTTC. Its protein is CATRLAGGNEQFF.

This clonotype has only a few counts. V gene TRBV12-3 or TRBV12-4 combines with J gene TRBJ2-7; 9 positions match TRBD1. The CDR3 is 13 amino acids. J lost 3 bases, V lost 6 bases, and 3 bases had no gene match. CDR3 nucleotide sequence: TGTGCCAGCAGATCGACAGGGGGCTACGAGCAGTACTTC. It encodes CASRSTGGYEQYF.

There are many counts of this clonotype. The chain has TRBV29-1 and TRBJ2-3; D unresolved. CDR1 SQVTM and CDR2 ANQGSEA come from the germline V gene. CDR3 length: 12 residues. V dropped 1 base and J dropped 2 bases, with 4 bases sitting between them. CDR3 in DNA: TGCAGCGTTGAAGGGGCCACAGATACGCAGTATTTT. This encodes CSVEGATDTQYF.

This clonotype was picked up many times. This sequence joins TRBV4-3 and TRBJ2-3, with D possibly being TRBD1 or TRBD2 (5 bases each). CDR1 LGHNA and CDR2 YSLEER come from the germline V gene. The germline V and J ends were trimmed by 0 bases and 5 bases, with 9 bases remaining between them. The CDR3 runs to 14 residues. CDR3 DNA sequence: TGCGCCAGCAGCCAAGACAGGGAGTTAGATACGCAGTATTTT. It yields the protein CASSQDRELDTQYF.

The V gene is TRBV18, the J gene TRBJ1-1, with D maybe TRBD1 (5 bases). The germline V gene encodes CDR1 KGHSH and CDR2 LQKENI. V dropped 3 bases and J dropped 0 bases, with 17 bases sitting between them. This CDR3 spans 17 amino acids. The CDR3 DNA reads TGTGCCAGCTCACCGGGCAGTGGGGCCACGATGAACACTGAAGCTTTCTTT. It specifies CASSPGSGATMNTEAFF. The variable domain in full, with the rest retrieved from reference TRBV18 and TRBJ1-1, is NAGVMQNPRHLVRRRGQEARLRCSPMKGHSHVYWYRQLPEEGLKFMVYLQKENIIDESGMPKERFSAEFPKEGPSILRIQQVVRGDSAAYFCASSPGSGATMNTEAFFGQGTRLTVV.

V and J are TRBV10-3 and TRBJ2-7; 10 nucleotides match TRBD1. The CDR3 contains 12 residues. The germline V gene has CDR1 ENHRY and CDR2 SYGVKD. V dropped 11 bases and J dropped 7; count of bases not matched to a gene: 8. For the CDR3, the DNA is TGTGCCTCCACCGGACAGGGGGTTGAGCAGTACTTC. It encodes CASTGQGVEQYF.

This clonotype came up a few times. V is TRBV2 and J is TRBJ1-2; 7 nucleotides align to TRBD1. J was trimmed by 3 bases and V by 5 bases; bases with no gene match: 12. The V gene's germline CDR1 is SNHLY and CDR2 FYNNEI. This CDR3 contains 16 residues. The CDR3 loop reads CASSYPQGIGDYGYTF. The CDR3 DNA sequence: TGTGCCAGCAGTTACCCACAGGGGATAGGGGACTATGGCTACACCTTC.

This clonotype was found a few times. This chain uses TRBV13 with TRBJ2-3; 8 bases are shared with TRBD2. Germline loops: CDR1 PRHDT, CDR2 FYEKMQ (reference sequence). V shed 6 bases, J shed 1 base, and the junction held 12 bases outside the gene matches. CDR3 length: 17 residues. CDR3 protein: CASRPQSSGGRTDTQYF. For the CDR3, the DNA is TGTGCCAGCAGGCCGCAATCAAGCGGGGGACGCACAGATACGCAGTATTTT.

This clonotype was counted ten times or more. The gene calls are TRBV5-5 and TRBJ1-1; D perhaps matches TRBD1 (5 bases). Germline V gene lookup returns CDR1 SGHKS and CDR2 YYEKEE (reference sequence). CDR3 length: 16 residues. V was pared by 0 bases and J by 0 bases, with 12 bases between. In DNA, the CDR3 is TGTGCCAGCAGCTTGGAGGGGAAGAGGGTGAACACTGAAGCTTTCTTT. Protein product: CASSLEGKRVNTEAFF.

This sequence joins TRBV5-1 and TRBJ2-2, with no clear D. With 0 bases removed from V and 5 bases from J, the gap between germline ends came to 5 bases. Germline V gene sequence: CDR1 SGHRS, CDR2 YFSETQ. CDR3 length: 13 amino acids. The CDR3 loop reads CASSLETTGELFF. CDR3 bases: TGCGCCAGCAGCTTGGAAACAACCGGGGAGCTGTTTTTT.

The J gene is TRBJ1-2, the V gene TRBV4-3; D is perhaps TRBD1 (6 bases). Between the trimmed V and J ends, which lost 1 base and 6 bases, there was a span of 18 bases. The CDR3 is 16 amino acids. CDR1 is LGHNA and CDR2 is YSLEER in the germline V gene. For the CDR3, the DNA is TGCGCCAGCAGCCAAGTCGGGGGGGCCCATAGTGATGGCTACACCTTC. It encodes CASSQVGGAHSDGYTF.

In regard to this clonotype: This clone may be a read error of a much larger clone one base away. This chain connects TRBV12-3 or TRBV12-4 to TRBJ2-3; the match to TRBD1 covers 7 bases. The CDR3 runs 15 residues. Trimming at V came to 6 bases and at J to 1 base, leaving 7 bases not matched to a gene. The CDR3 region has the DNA TGTGCCAGCAGACCTATGAGGGGGCGCACAGATACGCAGTATTTT. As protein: CASRPMRGRTDTQYF.

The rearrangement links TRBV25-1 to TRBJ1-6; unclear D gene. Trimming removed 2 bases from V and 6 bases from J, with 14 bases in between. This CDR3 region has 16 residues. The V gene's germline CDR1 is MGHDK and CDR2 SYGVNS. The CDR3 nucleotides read TGTGCCAGCAGTGAAATGACTTCCGGTTTTAATTCACCCCTCCACTTT. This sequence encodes CASSEMTSGFNSPLHF.

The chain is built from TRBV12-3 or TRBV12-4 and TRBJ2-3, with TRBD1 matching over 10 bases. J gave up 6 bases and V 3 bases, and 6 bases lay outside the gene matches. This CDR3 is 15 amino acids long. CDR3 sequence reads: CASSFGTGVLDTQYF. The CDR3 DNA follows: TGTGCCAGCAGTTTCGGGACAGGGGTACTCGATACGCAGTATTTT.

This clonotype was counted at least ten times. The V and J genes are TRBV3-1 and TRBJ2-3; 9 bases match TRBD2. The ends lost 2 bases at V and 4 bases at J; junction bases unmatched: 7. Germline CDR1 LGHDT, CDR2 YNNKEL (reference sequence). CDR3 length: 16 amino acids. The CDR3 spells CASSQLGGGAADTQYF. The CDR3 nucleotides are TGTGCCAGCAGCCAACTGGGCGGGGGGGCCGCAGATACGCAGTATTTT.

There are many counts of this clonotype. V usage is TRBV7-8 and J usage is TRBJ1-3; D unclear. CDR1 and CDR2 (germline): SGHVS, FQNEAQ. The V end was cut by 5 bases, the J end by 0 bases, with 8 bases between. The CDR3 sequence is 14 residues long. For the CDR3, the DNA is TGTGCCAGCAGCCGTGGACTCTCTGGAAACACCATATATTTT. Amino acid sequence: CASSRGLSGNTIYF. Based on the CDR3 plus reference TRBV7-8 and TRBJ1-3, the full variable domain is GAGVSQSPRYKVAKRGQDVALRCDPISGHVSLFWYQQALGQGPEFLTYFQNEAQLDKSGLPSDRFFAERPEGSVSTLKIQRTQQEDSAVYLCASSRGLSGNTIYFGEGSWLTVV.

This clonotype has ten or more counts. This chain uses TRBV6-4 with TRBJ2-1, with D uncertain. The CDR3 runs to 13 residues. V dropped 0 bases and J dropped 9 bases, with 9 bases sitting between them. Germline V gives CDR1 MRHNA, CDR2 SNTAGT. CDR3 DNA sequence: TGTGCCAGCAGTGACTCTCCAGCAGGTGAGCAGTTCTTC. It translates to CASSDSPAGEQFF.

The CDR3 is CASSLKESRGGQNEQFF. CDR3 coding DNA: TGTGCCAGCAGTTTAAAGGAGTCGCGGGGGGGCCAGAATGAGCAGTTCTTC. The chain recombines TRBV7-2 with TRBJ2-1, with 9 bases matching TRBD2. Germline trimming cut 6 bases from V and 7 bases from J; bases unmatched to any gene: 16. The germline V gene encodes CDR1 SGHTA and CDR2 FQGNSA. The CDR3 runs to 17 residues.